This TCR beta chain derives from a study of T cell repertoires in cytomegalovirus infection. Across the whole study: Newly reported HLA-C-restricted and thoroughly characterized HLA-B-restricted CMV epitopes were employed. Indications of both CMV infection and matching HLA type were provided by public TCR beta signatures. The study, taken as a whole, reports: Of the TCR beta families, the public ones yielded a cumulative frequency that identified carriers of CMV plus the relevant HLA.

V shed 5 bases and J shed 3 bases, with 17 bases lying between them. In germline, CDR1 is SGHNT, CDR2 YENEEA. The CDR3 spans 17 residues. TCRdb processed the reads anew with MiXCR; each CDR3 protein has one entry. The repertoire has fewer than 200,000 distinct CDR3 sequences, about 20% of them found once; the top ten carry roughly 25%. This clonotype was seen ten or more times. Its antigen is unidentified. The clonotype originates from a human donor in good health (CMV status not recorded). Some clones in this sample may be carry-over from other donors' samples. Sample: CD8+ T cells from cultured PBMCs, taken from culture after CMV antigen stimulation. The V gene is TRBV11-3, the J gene TRBJ2-6; possibly TRBD2 for D (6 bases). The DNA of the CDR3 is TGTGCCAGCAGCCACCTCGGAGGGGCAAGTGGGGCCAACGTCCTGACTTTC. Residues: CASSHLGGASGANVLTF.